These 17 T cell receptor beta chains were sequenced from one sample in a study of OX40 agonist ivuxolimab in advanced cancers. This table comes from immunoSEQ multiplex PCR, and its TCRdb copy is limited to in-frame clones, with some not included. Among some 100,000 clones listed, 84% were seen once. Here the sequenced sample was CD4+ or CD8+ T cells sorted from blood, taken in a trial of the OX40 agonist ivuxolimab. Receptors originate from an adult with an advanced solid tumor such as melanoma, head and neck, liver or kidney cancer.

The chain links TRBV19 to TRBJ1-5; D perhaps matches TRBD1 (5 bases). V gave up 1 base and J gave up 5 bases, with 12 bases separating them. The CDR3 has 15 amino acids. CDR1 LNHDA and CDR2 SQIVND come from the germline V gene (reference sequence). Here the CDR3 DNA reads TGTGCCAGTAGTATAGTGGGGCAGGGAGATCAGCCCCAGCATTTT. Encoded protein: CASSIVGQGDQPQHF.

This clone was observed a handful of times. This rearrangement joins TRBV30 to TRBJ1-1; D is ambiguous. CDR3 length: 14 amino acids. From germline, CDR1 is GTSNPN and CDR2 SVGIG (reference sequence). Trimming stripped 3 bases from V and 5 bases from J, with 16 bases between. DNA of the CDR3: TGTGCCTGGAGCCATGGGTCCACGGGAACTGAAGCTTTCTTT. As protein: CAWSHGSTGTEAFF.

The chain carries TRBV6-4 and TRBJ2-1; 11 positions agree with TRBD2. Germline V gene lookup returns CDR1 MRHNA and CDR2 SNTAGT. With 4 bases clipped from V and 2 bases from J, the junction kept 4 bases outside the gene matches. The CDR3 has 16 residues. As DNA, the CDR3 is TGTGCCAGCAGTGCTGTACTAGCGGGGGCCTACAATGAGCAGTTCTTC. Amino acid sequence: CASSAVLAGAYNEQFF.

V usage is TRBV4-2 and J usage is TRBJ2-1; the D call may be TRBD1 or TRBD2 (6 bases each). Germline V gives CDR1 LGHNA, CDR2 YNFKEQ. Deletions cut 1 base from V and 4 bases from J, with 11 bases between. The CDR3 is made up of 15 amino acids. DNA of the CDR3: TGTGCCAGCAGCCAAGTCGGGGGCCCATACAATGAGCAGTTCTTC. It specifies CASSQVGGPYNEQFF.

This clone appeared a single time. The chain couples TRBV7-9 to TRBJ2-1; maybe TRBD2 (5 bases). The CDR3 is made up of 15 amino acids. Germline values: CDR1 SEHNR, CDR2 FQNEAQ (reference sequence). V was pared by 2 bases and J by 2 bases, with 10 bases between. CDR3 sequence (DNA): TGTGCCAGCAGCTTACTGAGAGGGACCTACAATGAGCAGTTCTTC. This translates into CASSLLRGTYNEQFF.

The chain links TRBV10-1 to TRBJ2-5; no clear D. V dropped 5 bases and J dropped 2 bases, with 9 bases sitting between them. This CDR3 is 13 amino acids long. Germline V lookup: CDR1 WNHNN, CDR2 SYGVQD (reference sequence). CDR3 DNA sequence: TGCGCCAGCAGTCGGACGGTTCAAGAGACCCAGTACTTC. It translates to CASSRTVQETQYF.

The V gene is TRBV6-5, the J gene TRBJ2-7; D is perhaps TRBD1 (5 bases). V shed 7 bases and J shed 0 bases, with 10 bases lying between them. Germline loops: CDR1 MNHEY, CDR2 SVGAGI. This CDR3 spans 13 amino acids. This chain's CDR3 is CASTSRGSYEQYF. CDR3 DNA: TGTGCCAGCACCTCAAGGGGCTCCTACGAGCAGTACTTC.

This clone has more than one count but fewer than ten. The chain has TRBV18 and TRBJ1-2, with a tentative D call TRBD1 (5 bases). Trimming took off 1 base at V and 2 bases at J, with 14 bases between the two ends. The CDR3 loop spans 16 amino acids. Germline CDR1 reads KGHSH; CDR2 reads LQKENI. The DNA for the CDR3 is TGTGCCAGCTCACCACAGTCCGGGGGACCCAACTATGGCTACACCTTC. Residues: CASSPQSGGPNYGYTF.

The chain has TRBV11-2 and TRBJ1-1; D is unclear. Germline CDR1 and CDR2: SGHAT and FQNNGV. V was clipped by 7 bases and J by 6 bases, with 18 bases between them. The CDR3 contains 14 residues. The CDR3 DNA follows: TGTGCCAGCAACCAGGCGCCCCGTCGGGCTGAAGCTTTCTTT. Protein: CASNQAPRRAEAFF.

This clone was counted once. The chain links TRBV5-1 to TRBJ1-5; possible D gene TRBD1, 5 bases. This CDR3 has 14 amino acids. The V gene lost 1 base and the J gene lost 5 bases, with 10 bases spanning the gap. CDR1 and CDR2 from the germline V gene are SGHRS and YFSETQ. The chain's CDR3 is CASSLTGDHQPQHF. The CDR3 coding sequence is TGCGCCAGCAGCTTGACCGGGGACCATCAGCCCCAGCATTTT.

The chain is built from TRBV7-2 and TRBJ2-5; 10 positions match TRBD1. The CDR3 contains 15 residues. Germline V gene data show CDR1 as SGHTA and CDR2 as FQGNSA. The ends lost 1 base at V and 4 bases at J; junction bases unmatched: 3. The DNA of the CDR3 is TGTGCCAGCAGCTTAGTTGGGACAGGGGTAGAGACCCAGTACTTC. This translates into CASSLVGTGVETQYF.

The rearrangement uses TRBV7-2 and TRBJ2-1, with 10 bases that match TRBD1. The CDR3 contains 14 residues. The junction had 3 bases not matched to a gene; V was cut back by 2 bases and J by 8 bases. Germline V CDR1 and CDR2: SGHTA, FQGNSA. The CDR3 coding sequence is TGTGCCAGCAGCTTAATGACAGGGGGCGATGAGCAGTTCTTC. This encodes CASSLMTGGDEQFF.

This chain uses TRBV11-3 with TRBJ2-7; 14 nucleotides align to TRBD2. V was pared by 5 bases and J by 1 base, with 10 bases of the junction left unmatched. CDR1 SGHNT and CDR2 YENEEA come from the germline V gene. The CDR3 contains 18 residues. Written as DNA, the CDR3 is TGTGCCAGCAGCCCCATGGGACTAGCGGGGGAAAATTCCTACGAGCAGTACGTC. Amino acids: CASSPMGLAGENSYEQYV.

The chain has TRBV7-9 and TRBJ1-1, with 7 bases identical to TRBD1. The germline V gene has CDR1 SEHNR and CDR2 FQNEAQ (reference sequence). After removal of 5 bases from V and 4 bases from J, the junction contained 10 bases not matched to a gene. The CDR3 sequence is 15 residues long. CDR3: CASSPRGLRATEAFF. The CDR3 DNA follows: TGTGCCAGCAGCCCTAGGGGGCTTAGAGCCACTGAAGCTTTCTTT.

V and J are TRBV27 and TRBJ2-3, with D tentatively TRBD2 (5 bases). The CDR3 contains 14 residues. Trimming took 0 bases from V and 7 from J, leaving 11 bases between them. The germline V gene has CDR1 MNHEY and CDR2 SMNVEV (reference sequence). CDR3: CASSLSGVMYTQYF. The CDR3 DNA follows: TGTGCCAGCAGTTTATCGGGAGTCATGTATACGCAGTATTTT.

The chain recombines TRBV7-3 with TRBJ2-5; D is ambiguous. V was pared by 4 bases and J by 2 bases, with 8 bases between. Germline assignment: CDR1 SGHTA and CDR2 FQGTGA. CDR3 length: 13 residues. The CDR3 reads CASSSRLQETQYF. The CDR3 nucleotides read TGTGCCAGCAGCTCCCGGTTACAAGAGACCCAGTACTTC.

This chain links TRBV7-2 with TRBJ2-3, with D uncertain. V was cut by 6 bases and J by 4 bases, with 8 bases left in between. Germline CDR1 and CDR2: SGHTA and FQGNSA. This CDR3 has 12 residues. CDR3 nucleotides: TGTGCCAGCAGTCGAAACGCAGATACGCAGTATTTT. Protein: CASSRNADTQYF.